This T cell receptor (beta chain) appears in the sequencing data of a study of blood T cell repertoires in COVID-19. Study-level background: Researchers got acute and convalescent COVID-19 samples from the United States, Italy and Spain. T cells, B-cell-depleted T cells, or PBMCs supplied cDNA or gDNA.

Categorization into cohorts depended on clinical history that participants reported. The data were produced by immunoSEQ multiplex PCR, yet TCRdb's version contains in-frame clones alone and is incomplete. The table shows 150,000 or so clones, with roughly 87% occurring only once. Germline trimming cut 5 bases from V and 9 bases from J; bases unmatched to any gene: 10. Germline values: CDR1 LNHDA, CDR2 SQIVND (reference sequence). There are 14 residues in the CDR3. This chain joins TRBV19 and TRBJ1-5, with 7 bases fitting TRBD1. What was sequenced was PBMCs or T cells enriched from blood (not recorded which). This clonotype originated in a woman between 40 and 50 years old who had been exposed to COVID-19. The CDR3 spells CASSDRASRGPQHF. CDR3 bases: TGTGCCAGTAGTGACAGGGCGTCGAGGGGGCCCCAGCATTTT.